The 21 T cell receptor beta chains presented below share a single source sample, sequenced in a study of beta chain features in type 1 diabetes. Since all of the isolated RNA was reverse transcribed, expressed TCRB transcripts were what got sequenced. Profiling relied on immunoSEQ multiplex PCR, and the TCRdb table lists in-frame clones only, not all of them. The sample records fewer than 250,000 clones, around 68% being singletons. The sequenced material came from naive CD4+ T cells from blood. The receptor set was obtained from a man aged 25 to 40 in good health.

The rearrangement uses TRBV29-1 and TRBJ2-1; no clear D gene. This CDR3 is 10 amino acids long. The ends were cut back, 4 bases at V and 10 bases at J, with 8 bases in the middle. Looked up from germline, CDR1 is SQVTM and CDR2 is ANQGSEA. The CDR3, as DNA: TGCAGCGTTGTGCTGGGAGAGCAGTTCTTC. It encodes CSVVLGEQFF.

The chain uses TRBV7-2 and TRBJ2-7; the D is unclear. V was trimmed by 1 base and J by 4 bases, leaving 8 bases between them. Germline-derived CDR1 and CDR2 are SGHTA and FQGNSA. The CDR3 covers 13 residues. The CDR3 coding sequence is TGTGCCAGCAGCTTAGGATGGGAATACGAGCAGTACTTC. The encoded protein is CASSLGWEYEQYF.

This clone came up a few times. The J gene is TRBJ2-2, the V gene TRBV29-1; tentatively, D is TRBD1 (6 bases). Germline V CDR1 and CDR2: SQVTM, ANQGSEA. CDR3 length: 15 residues. V was pared by 6 bases and J by 7 bases, with 21 bases between. The CDR3 here is CSVYVQGKRDGELFF. CDR3 in DNA: TGCAGCGTCTACGTCCAGGGGAAAAGGGACGGGGAGCTGTTTTTT.

The chain joins TRBV30 to TRBJ2-2; tentative D call: TRBD2 (6 bases). This CDR3 region has 14 residues. Germline CDR1 and CDR2: GTSNPN and SVGIG (reference sequence). Trimming took 3 bases from V and 5 from J, leaving 13 bases between them. CDR3 sequence reads: CAWSGGVFTGELFF. The CDR3, as DNA: TGTGCCTGGAGCGGAGGGGTATTTACCGGGGAGCTGTTTTTT.

This clone was seen more than once but under ten times. The rearrangement links TRBV30 to TRBJ2-1, with D unresolved. The germline gives CDR1 GTSNPN, CDR2 SVGIG (reference sequence). V was trimmed by 1 base and J by 6 bases, leaving 10 bases between them. The CDR3 sequence is 13 residues long. The CDR3 sequence is CAWSDVRSNEQFF. CDR3 nucleotides: TGTGCCTGGAGTGATGTTAGGAGCAATGAGCAGTTCTTC.

The chain couples TRBV18 to TRBJ2-5; 7 positions agree with TRBD1. CDR3 length equals 14 residues. Germline V gene data show CDR1 as KGHSH and CDR2 as LQKENI. V shed 0 bases, J shed 4 bases, and the junction held 2 bases outside the gene matches. For the CDR3, the DNA is TGTGCCAGCTCACCACCGGACAGGTCAGAGACCCAGTACTTC. It yields the protein CASSPPDRSETQYF.

The chain combines TRBV9 with TRBJ2-3, with 12 bases that match TRBD2. J lost 5 bases, V lost 0 bases, and 7 bases had no gene match. This CDR3 has 17 residues. Germline CDR1 is SGDLS and CDR2 is YYNGEE. This CDR3 reads CASSVATSGSGGDTQYF. The DNA for the CDR3 is TGTGCCAGCAGCGTAGCGACTAGCGGGAGTGGAGGAGATACGCAGTATTTT.

The chain combines TRBV29-1 with TRBJ2-1; 14 nucleotides match TRBD2. This CDR3 has 14 amino acids. The germline V gene encodes CDR1 SQVTM and CDR2 ANQGSEA. V dropped 2 bases and J dropped 10; count of bases not matched to a gene: 4. In nucleotides, the CDR3 is TGCAGCGTTGAAAAAGGACTAGCGGGGGGAGAGCAGTTCTTC. Translated: CSVEKGLAGGEQFF.

The chain is built from TRBV30 and TRBJ1-1; D call uncertain. The germline V and J ends were trimmed by 4 bases and 0 bases, with 6 bases remaining between them. Germline CDR1 and CDR2: GTSNPN and SVGIG (reference sequence). CDR3 length equals 12 residues. CDR3 loop: CAWISLNTEAFF. CDR3 sequence (DNA): TGTGCCTGGATAAGTTTGAACACTGAAGCTTTCTTT.

This clone was detected once. The chain is built from TRBV29-1 and TRBJ2-7, with TRBD1 matching over 9 bases. The CDR3 has 14 amino acids. Losses at the gene ends were 2 bases for V and 4 bases for J; bases not matched to a gene: 6. Per germline, CDR1 SQVTM and CDR2 ANQGSEA. The CDR3 DNA follows: TGCAGCGTTGAATCGACAGGGGGAAGATACGAGCAGTACTTC. Amino acids: CSVESTGGRYEQYF.

CDR3 in amino acids: CASTPTEMNTEAFF. In nucleotides, the CDR3 is TGTGCCAGCACCCCGACAGAGATGAACACTGAAGCTTTCTTT. The chain carries TRBV6-5 and TRBJ1-1, with a weak D call TRBD1 (5 bases). CDR1 and CDR2 from the germline V gene are MNHEY and SVGAGI. The V end lost 7 bases, the J end lost 0 bases, and 12 bases lay between the germline ends. The CDR3 has 14 amino acids.

The sample holds a few counts of this clone. The chain uses TRBV7-9 and TRBJ2-3, with D hard to call. Germline V lookup: CDR1 SEHNR, CDR2 FQNEAQ (reference sequence). The germline V and J ends were trimmed by 5 bases and 2 bases, with 5 bases remaining between them. The CDR3 runs 12 residues. The CDR3 DNA sequence: TGTGCCAGCAGCACTTTCACAGATACGCAGTATTTT. Its translation: CASSTFTDTQYF.

J is TRBJ2-3 and V is TRBV10-3; 15 nucleotides line up with TRBD2. Trimming at V came to 6 bases and at J to 4 bases, leaving 5 bases not matched to a gene. There are 16 residues in the CDR3. Germline V gene lookup returns CDR1 ENHRY and CDR2 SYGVKD. This CDR3 is CAISRTSGGAPDTQYF. Written as DNA, the CDR3 is TGTGCCATCAGCCGGACTAGCGGGGGGGCCCCAGATACGCAGTATTTT.

The chain recombines TRBV6-6 with TRBJ1-6; D is uncertain. Germline lookup yields CDR1 MNHNY and CDR2 SVGAGI (reference sequence). V was shortened by 0 bases and J by 11 bases, with 11 bases between the two germline ends. The CDR3 is 14 residues long. The CDR3 nucleotides read TGTGCCAGCAGTTACTCCCCAACTAGTCCACCCCTCCACTTT. Protein product: CASSYSPTSPPLHF.

The V gene is TRBV29-1, the J gene TRBJ2-1; D is unclear. Trimming removed 3 bases from V and 9 bases from J, with 12 bases in between. This CDR3 is 12 amino acids long. Germline V CDR1 and CDR2: SQVTM, ANQGSEA. The CDR3 spells CSVDLLGIEQFF. The CDR3 nucleotides are TGCAGCGTTGACCTGCTAGGCATTGAGCAGTTCTTC.

This chain links TRBV29-1 with TRBJ2-1, with 7 bases that match TRBD2. The V gene end was trimmed by 1 base and the J gene end by 6 bases; junction bases not matched to a gene: 6. Germline CDR1 reads SQVTM; CDR2 reads ANQGSEA. This CDR3 has 14 residues. The CDR3 sequence is CSVEGREQLNEQFF. The CDR3 DNA reads TGCAGCGTTGAAGGGCGGGAGCAACTCAATGAGCAGTTCTTC.

As concerns this clone: This sample includes further DNA sequences coding for the same CDR3. This chain links TRBV30 with TRBJ2-7, with D unresolved. Germline CDR1 and CDR2: GTSNPN and SVGIG (reference sequence). The V end was cut by 3 bases, the J end by 4 bases, with 7 bases between. The CDR3 is made up of 11 amino acids. The chain's CDR3 is CAWSLSYEQYF. For the CDR3, the DNA is TGTGCCTGGAGCCTTTCGTACGAGCAGTACTTC.

This rearrangement joins TRBV7-9 to TRBJ2-1; D is possibly TRBD2 (6 bases). Germline lookup yields CDR1 SEHNR and CDR2 FQNEAQ (reference sequence). V gave up 7 bases and J gave up 5 bases, with 15 bases separating them. The length of the CDR3 is 14 residues. CDR3 DNA sequence: TGTGCCAGCATGTCCCGGGAGATCAACAATGAGCAGTTCTTC. Translated, it gives CASMSREINNEQFF.

The chain has TRBV9 and TRBJ2-7; TRBD1 aligns across 8 bases. CDR3 length: 14 amino acids. Germline values: CDR1 SGDLS, CDR2 YYNGEE. With 4 bases clipped from V and 2 bases from J, the junction kept 5 bases outside the gene matches. The CDR3 sequence: CASSPGQAPYEQYF. CDR3 nucleotides: TGTGCCAGCAGCCCGGGACAGGCCCCCTACGAGCAGTACTTC. Full variable domain (missing parts from reference TRBV9 and TRBJ2-7): DSGVTQTPKHLITATGQRVTLRCSPRSGDLSVYWYQQSLDQGLQFLIQYYNGEERAKGNILERFSAQQFPDLHSELNLSSLELGDSALYFCASSPGQAPYEQYFGPGTRLTVT.

This clone was detected only a few times. The sample holds other DNA sequences that translate to the same CDR3. V and J are TRBV10-3 and TRBJ2-5, with D perhaps matching TRBD1 (6 bases). CDR1 is ENHRY, CDR2 SYGVKD, per germline. The V end was cut by 4 bases, the J end by 1 base, with 7 bases between. The CDR3 is 13 amino acids. DNA of the CDR3: TGTGCCATCAGTGCAGGGGCCCAAGAGACCCAGTACTTC. This encodes CAISAGAQETQYF.

V usage is TRBV18 and J usage is TRBJ1-2, with 8 bases fitting TRBD1. V was pared by 0 bases and J by 5 bases, with 5 bases of the junction left unmatched. Germline CDR1 and CDR2: KGHSH and LQKENI. The length of the CDR3 is 15 residues. The CDR3 region is CASSPPDRGRYGYTF. CDR3 sequence (DNA): TGTGCCAGCTCACCACCCGACAGGGGAAGATATGGCTACACCTTC. Using reference TRBV18 and TRBJ1-2 for the parts outside the CDR3, the full variable domain is NAGVMQNPRHLVRRRGQEARLRCSPMKGHSHVYWYRQLPEEGLKFMVYLQKENIIDESGMPKERFSAEFPKEGPSILRIQQVVRGDSAAYFCASSPPDRGRYGYTFGSGTRLTVV.